This TCR beta chain originates from a study of T cells after yellow fever vaccination. Study conclusions and caveats: A secondary response was less intense yet reached its peak sooner, at day 5 versus 15.

This clonotype turned up a few times. Its antigen is undetermined. TCRdb ran MiXCR on the 5' RACE reads and lists one entry per CDR3 protein. Among 240,000 or so distinct CDR3 sequences, 6% to 7.5% were seen once, and the ten largest hold approximately 0.85%. Germline CDR1 and CDR2: DFQATT and SNEGSKA (reference sequence). The CDR3 has 15 residues. V lost 5 bases and J lost 7; bases outside the gene matches: 10. The sequences come from CD4+ T cells sorted from PBMCs, collected 15 days after the yellow fever booster vaccination. The receptor was derived from a man aged 25 to 40 who received the YFV17D yellow fever vaccine. The J gene is TRBJ2-1, the V gene TRBV20-1; 11 bases are a match to TRBD2. CDR3 sequence (DNA): TGCAGTGCTCTACGACTAGCGGGAATTGGGAATGAGCAGTTCTTC. This gives the protein CSALRLAGIGNEQFF.